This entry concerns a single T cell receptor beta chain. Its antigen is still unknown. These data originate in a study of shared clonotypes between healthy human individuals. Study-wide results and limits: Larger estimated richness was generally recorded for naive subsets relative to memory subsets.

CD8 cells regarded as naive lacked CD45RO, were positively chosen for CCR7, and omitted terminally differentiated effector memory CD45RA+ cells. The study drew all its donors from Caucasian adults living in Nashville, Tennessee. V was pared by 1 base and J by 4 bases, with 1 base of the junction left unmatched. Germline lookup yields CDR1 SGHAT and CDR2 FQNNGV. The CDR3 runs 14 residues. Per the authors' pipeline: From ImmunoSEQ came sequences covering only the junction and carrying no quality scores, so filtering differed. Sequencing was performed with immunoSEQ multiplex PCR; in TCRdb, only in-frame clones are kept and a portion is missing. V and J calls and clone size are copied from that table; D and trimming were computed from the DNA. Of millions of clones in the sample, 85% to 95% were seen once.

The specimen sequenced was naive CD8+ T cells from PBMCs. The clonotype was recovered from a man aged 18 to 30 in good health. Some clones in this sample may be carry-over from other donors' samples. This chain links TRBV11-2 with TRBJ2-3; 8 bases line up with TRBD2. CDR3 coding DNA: TGTGCCAGCAGCTTAGGGACTAGCCCAGATACGCAGTATTTT. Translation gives CASSLGTSPDTQYF.